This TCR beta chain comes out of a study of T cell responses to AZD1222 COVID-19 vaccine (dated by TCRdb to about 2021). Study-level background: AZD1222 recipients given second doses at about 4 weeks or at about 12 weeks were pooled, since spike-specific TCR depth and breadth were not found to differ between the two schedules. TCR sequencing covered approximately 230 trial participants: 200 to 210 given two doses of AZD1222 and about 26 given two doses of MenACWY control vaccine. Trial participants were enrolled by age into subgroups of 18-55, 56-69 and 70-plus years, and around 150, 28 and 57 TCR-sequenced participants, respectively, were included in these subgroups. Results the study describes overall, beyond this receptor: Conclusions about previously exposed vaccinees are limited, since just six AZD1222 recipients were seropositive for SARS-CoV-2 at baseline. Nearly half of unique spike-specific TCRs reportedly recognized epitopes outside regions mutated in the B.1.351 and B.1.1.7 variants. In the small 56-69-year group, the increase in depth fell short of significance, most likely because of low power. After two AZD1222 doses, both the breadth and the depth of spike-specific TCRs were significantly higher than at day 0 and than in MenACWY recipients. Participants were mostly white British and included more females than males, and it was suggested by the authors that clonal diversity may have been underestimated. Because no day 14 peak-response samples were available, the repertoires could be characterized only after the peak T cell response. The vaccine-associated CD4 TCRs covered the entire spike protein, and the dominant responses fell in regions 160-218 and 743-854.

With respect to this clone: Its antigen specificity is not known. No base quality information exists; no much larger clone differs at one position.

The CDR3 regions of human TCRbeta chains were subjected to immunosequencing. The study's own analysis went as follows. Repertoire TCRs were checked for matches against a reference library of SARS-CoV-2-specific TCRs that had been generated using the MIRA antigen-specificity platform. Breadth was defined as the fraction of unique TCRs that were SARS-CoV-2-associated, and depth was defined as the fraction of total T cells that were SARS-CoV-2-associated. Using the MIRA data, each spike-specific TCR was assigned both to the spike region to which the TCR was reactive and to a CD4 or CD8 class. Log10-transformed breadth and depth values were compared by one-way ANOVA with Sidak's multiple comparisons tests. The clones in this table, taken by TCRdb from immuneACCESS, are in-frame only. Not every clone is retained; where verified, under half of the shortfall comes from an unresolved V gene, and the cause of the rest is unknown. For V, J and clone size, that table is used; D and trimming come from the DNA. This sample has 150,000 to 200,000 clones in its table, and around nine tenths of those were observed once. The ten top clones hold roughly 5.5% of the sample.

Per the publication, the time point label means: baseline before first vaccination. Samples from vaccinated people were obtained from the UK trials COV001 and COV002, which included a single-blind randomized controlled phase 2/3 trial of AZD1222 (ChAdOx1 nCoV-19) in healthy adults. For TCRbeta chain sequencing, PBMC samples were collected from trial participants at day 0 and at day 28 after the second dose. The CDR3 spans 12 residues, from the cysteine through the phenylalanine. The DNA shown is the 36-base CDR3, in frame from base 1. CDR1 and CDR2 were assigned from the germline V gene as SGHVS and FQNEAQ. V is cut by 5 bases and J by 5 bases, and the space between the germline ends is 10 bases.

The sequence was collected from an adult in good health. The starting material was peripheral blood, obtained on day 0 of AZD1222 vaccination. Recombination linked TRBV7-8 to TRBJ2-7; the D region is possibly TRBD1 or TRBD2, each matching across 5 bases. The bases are TGTGCCAGCAGCCCAGGGAGTAACGAGCAGTACTTC. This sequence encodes CASSPGSNEQYF.